These 30 T cell receptor beta chains originate from one sample sequenced in a study of T cell repertoires in cytomegalovirus infection. For these TCRs, the target antigens are not known. TCRdb reanalysed the reads using MiXCR and keeps one entry per CDR3 protein. This table holds more than 75,000 distinct CDR3 sequences, 25% to 35% found once. This material consisted of CD8+ T cells from cultured PBMCs, taken from culture after CMV antigen stimulation. Receptors originate from a human donor in good health (CMV status not recorded). Some clones in this sample may be carry-over from other donors' samples.

The V call is TRBV7-8, the J call TRBJ2-3; TRBD2 matches at 9 bases. CDR3 length: 16 amino acids. Germline assignment: CDR1 SGHVS and CDR2 FQNEAQ. V gave up 1 base and J gave up 1 base; unmatched junction bases: 3. The CDR3 protein is CASSLGRGGRTDTQYF. The CDR3 DNA reads TGTGCCAGCAGCTTAGGGCGGGGGGGCCGCACAGATACGCAGTATTTT.

V usage is TRBV6-5 and J usage is TRBJ2-3, with TRBD2 identical over 12 bases. The CDR3 is made up of 15 amino acids. Germline CDR1 reads MNHEY; CDR2 reads SVGAGI. With V trimmed by 5 bases and J by 4 bases, 4 bases remained unmatched. In DNA form, the CDR3 reads TGTGCCAGCAGTCCTAGCGGGGGGGCAGCAGATACGCAGTATTTT. Amino acid sequence: CASSPSGGAADTQYF.

In its sample, this clonotype was seen a few times. The chain joins TRBV14 to TRBJ2-5; either TRBD1 or TRBD2 may fit D (6 bases each). Germline V CDR1 and CDR2: SGHDN, FVKESK. Trimming cost V 3 bases and J 4 bases, with 12 bases left between them. CDR3 size: 14 residues. The CDR3 region is CASSHGGGGETQYF. The CDR3 DNA reads as TGTGCCAGCAGCCATGGAGGGGGAGGAGAGACCCAGTACTTC.

This clonotype has a handful of counts. CDR3 loop: CASRRQRTGRDDGYTF. CDR3 sequence (DNA): TGTGCCAGCAGACGCCAACGGACAGGGAGAGATGATGGCTACACCTTC. The V gene is TRBV12-3 or TRBV12-4, the J gene TRBJ1-2; TRBD1 aligns across 8 bases. V lost 6 bases to trimming and J lost 6 bases; unmatched junction nucleotides: 15. This CDR3 contains 16 residues.

In this sample, this clonotype turned up a few times. The rearrangement uses TRBV11-2 and TRBJ1-2, with 9 bases matching TRBD1. Germline loops: CDR1 SGHAT, CDR2 FQNNGV. This CDR3 comprises 16 residues. Trimming removed 5 bases from V and 1 base from J; junction bases left unmatched: 8. The CDR3 bases are TGTGCCAGCAGCCGCCCGGGACAGGGATTTAACTATGGCTACACCTTC. It yields the protein CASSRPGQGFNYGYTF.

The J gene is TRBJ2-7, the V gene TRBV4-1; unclear D gene. Germline V CDR1 and CDR2: MGHRA, YSYEKL. This CDR3 region has 15 residues. V was shortened by 4 bases and J by 2 bases, with 15 bases between the two germline ends. The DNA for the CDR3 is TGCGCCAGCAGCCCGGTCAACGACCTCACCTACGAGCAGTACTTC. Protein: CASSPVNDLTYEQYF.

The chain employs TRBV12-3 or TRBV12-4 and TRBJ2-3, with TRBD2 identical over 9 bases. CDR3 length: 15 residues. Unmatched junction bases numbered 3, after V lost 3 bases and J lost 2 bases. This CDR3 reads CASSLSGGPTDTQYF. The CDR3 nucleotides read TGTGCCAGCAGTTTGAGCGGGGGGCCCACAGATACGCAGTATTTT.

The sample holds a few counts of this clonotype. This sequence joins TRBV19 and TRBJ1-1; D is unresolved. CDR1 and CDR2 from the germline V gene are LNHDA and SQIVND (reference sequence). Trimming removed 1 base from V and 0 bases from J, with 9 bases in between. CDR3 length: 15 amino acids. The CDR3 bases are TGTGCCAGTAGTATAGGAGCCGTTATGAACACTGAAGCTTTCTTT. Translated, it gives CASSIGAVMNTEAFF.

J is TRBJ2-3 and V is TRBV4-1; the D is unclear. The CDR3 extends over 13 amino acids. CDR1 and CDR2 (germline): MGHRA, YSYEKL. V lost 0 bases to trimming and J lost 4 bases, with 5 bases between them. As DNA, the CDR3 is TGCGCCAGCAGCCAAGATCTAGCAGATACGCAGTATTTT. Residues: CASSQDLADTQYF.

The V gene is TRBV6-1, the J gene TRBJ2-7, with D perhaps matching TRBD2 (6 bases). Trimming shortened V by 2 bases and J by 5 bases, and 13 bases separated the two germline ends. Germline loops: CDR1 MNHNS, CDR2 SASEGT. The CDR3 runs to 14 residues. In DNA, the CDR3 is TGTGCCAGCAGTGAATGGGGGGTGGGCGACGAGCAGTACTTC. Amino acids: CASSEWGVGDEQYF.

This chain uses TRBV6-5 with TRBJ1-1, with 8 bases aligning to TRBD1. Germline values: CDR1 MNHEY, CDR2 SVGAGI. The J segment lost 8 bases and the V segment lost 2 bases, leaving 4 bases of the junction unmatched. CDR3 length equals 13 residues. CDR3 bases: TGTGCCAGCAGTTACGCACAGGGGGTAGAAGCTTTCTTT. This translates into CASSYAQGVEAFF.

The chain employs TRBV2 and TRBJ1-2; D is ambiguous. Germline CDR1 reads SNHLY; CDR2 reads FYNNEI. The length of the CDR3 is 14 residues. The V gene lost 1 base and the J gene lost 4 bases, with 10 bases spanning the gap. The chain's CDR3 is CASSEVVGSYGYTF. For the CDR3, the DNA is TGTGCCAGCAGTGAAGTAGTGGGCAGCTATGGCTACACCTTC. Full variable domain (outside the CDR3, taken from reference TRBV2 and TRBJ1-2): EPEVTQTPSHQVTQMGQEVILRCVPISNHLYFYWYRQILGQKVEFLVSFYNNEISEKSEIFDDQFSVERPDGSNFTLKIRSTKLEDSAMYFCASSEVVGSYGYTFGSGTRLTVV.

The gene calls are TRBV7-8 and TRBJ1-3; D may be TRBD1 (5 bases). This CDR3 spans 15 amino acids. The V and J ends lost 5 bases and 0 bases respectively, with 11 bases between them. Germline-derived CDR1 and CDR2 are SGHVS and FQNEAQ. CDR3 nucleotides: TGTGCCAGCAGCCCCCGGGGGGGCTCTGGAAACACCATATATTTT. Translated, it gives CASSPRGGSGNTIYF. The full variable domain, its missing parts supplied by reference TRBV7-8 and TRBJ1-3, is GAGVSQSPRYKVAKRGQDVALRCDPISGHVSLFWYQQALGQGPEFLTYFQNEAQLDKSGLPSDRFFAERPEGSVSTLKIQRTQQEDSAVYLCASSPRGGSGNTIYFGEGSWLTVV.

A note on this clonotype: One junction end disagrees with the germline gene, perhaps due to a read error. The rearrangement joins TRBV28 to TRBJ2-2; possible D gene TRBD2, 6 bases. The CDR3 runs 14 residues. Germline CDR1 and CDR2: MDHEN and SYDVKM. CDR3 amino acids: CAGSSSANTGELFF. The DNA for the CDR3 is TGTGCCGGCAGTTCTAGCGCTAACACCGGGGAGCTGTTTTTT.

The genes are TRBV5-6 and TRBJ1-6; D is undetermined. In germline, CDR1 is SGHDT, CDR2 YYEEEE. The CDR3 sequence is 15 residues long. Trimming removed 1 base at V and 6 bases at J, with 11 bases between. The CDR3 DNA is TGTGCCAGCAGCTTGAGCGGTGGCCCTAATTCACCCCTCCACTTT. This gives the protein CASSLSGGPNSPLHF. The complete variable domain, with remaining parts taken from reference TRBV5-6 and TRBJ1-6, reads DAGVTQSPTHLIKTRGQQVTLRCSPKSGHDTVSWYQQALGQGPQFIFQYYEEEERQRGNFPDRFSGHQFPNYSSELNVNALLLGDSALYLCASSLSGGPNSPLHFGNGTRLTVT.

In its sample, this clonotype was seen many times. The chain carries TRBV12-3 or TRBV12-4 and TRBJ2-3, with D hard to call. The CDR3 has 13 residues. The germline V and J ends were trimmed by 8 bases and 2 bases, with 11 bases remaining between them. Written as DNA, the CDR3 is TGTGCCAGCTTGGTTAGTTCCACAGATACGCAGTATTTT. This sequence encodes CASLVSSTDTQYF.

V is TRBV28 and J is TRBJ1-1, with TRBD1 identical over 7 bases. This CDR3 is 15 amino acids long. V gave up 7 bases and J gave up 1 base; unmatched junction bases: 9. Looked up from germline, CDR1 is MDHEN and CDR2 is SYDVKM. CDR3 in DNA: TGTGCCAGCACCCATTGGGGGACAGAGAACACTGAAGCTTTCTTT. This translates into CASTHWGTENTEAFF.

This clonotype was detected a few times. The chain recombines TRBV5-1 with TRBJ2-1; D is perhaps TRBD2 (6 bases). Trimming removed 1 base at V and 1 base at J, with 9 bases between. There are 15 residues in the CDR3. Looked up from germline, CDR1 is SGHRS and CDR2 is YFSETQ. This chain's CDR3 is CASSLTRGSYNEQFF. The CDR3 DNA reads TGCGCCAGCAGCTTGACCCGGGGGTCCTACAATGAGCAGTTCTTC. The full variable domain, in which reference TRBV5-1 and TRBJ2-1 provide the parts outside the CDR3, is KAGVTQTPRYLIKTRGQQVTLSCSPISGHRSVSWYQQTPGQGLQFLFEYFSETQRNKGNFPGRFSGRQFSNSRSEMNVSTLELGDSALYLCASSLTRGSYNEQFFGPGTRLTVL.

This clonotype has just a few counts. This sequence joins TRBV5-8 and TRBJ1-2; D is uncertain. Germline CDR1 SGHTS, CDR2 YDEGEE. The CDR3 loop spans 13 amino acids. Trimming removed 0 bases from V and 4 bases from J, with 7 bases in between. The CDR3 loop is CASSLEELYGYTF. CDR3 nucleotides: TGTGCCAGCAGCTTGGAGGAACTCTATGGCTACACCTTC.

The rearrangement joins TRBV2 to TRBJ2-3, with D maybe TRBD1 (6 bases). There are 17 residues in the CDR3. V was pared by 4 bases and J by 4 bases, with 21 bases between. Germline V gives CDR1 SNHLY, CDR2 FYNNEI. The CDR3 protein is CASSGLPGQGIPDTQYF. CDR3 in DNA: TGTGCCAGCAGTGGGCTGCCGGGACAAGGAATACCAGATACGCAGTATTTT.

The rearrangement links TRBV28 to TRBJ2-1; 7 bases agree with TRBD2. The length of the CDR3 is 15 residues. Germline V gene data show CDR1 as MDHEN and CDR2 as SYDVKM. V lost 1 base to trimming and J lost 4 bases; unmatched junction nucleotides: 4. The chain's CDR3 is CASSLLSSGYNEQFF. In DNA, the CDR3 is TGTGCCAGCAGTTTATTGTCTAGCGGATACAATGAGCAGTTCTTC.

This chain connects TRBV2 to TRBJ2-1; 8 bases fit TRBD2. CDR1 and CDR2 from the germline V gene are SNHLY and FYNNEI. J was trimmed by 2 bases and V by 6 bases; bases with no gene match: 9. The length of the CDR3 is 16 residues. CDR3 sequence (DNA): TGTGCCAGCAGGCCTCGCGGGGGGACCGCCTACAATGAGCAGTTCTTC. Its translation is CASRPRGGTAYNEQFF.

The V call is TRBV27, the J call TRBJ1-6, with a possible D match to TRBD1 (6 bases). This CDR3 spans 14 amino acids. Per the germline V gene, CDR1 is MNHEY and CDR2 is SMNVEV (reference sequence). The V end was cut by 6 bases, the J end by 8 bases, with 14 bases between. In DNA form, the CDR3 reads TGTGCCAGCAGACCCGCGGGGGCTCATTCACCCCTCCACTTT. It specifies CASRPAGAHSPLHF.

The table lists this clonotype with many counts. The chain uses TRBV7-8 and TRBJ1-1, with TRBD1 matching over 8 bases. V shed 0 bases, J shed 6 bases, and the junction held 9 bases outside the gene matches. The CDR3 is 16 residues long. Germline V CDR1 and CDR2: SGHVS, FQNEAQ. The CDR3 loop is CASSLALTGGRAEAFF. The CDR3 DNA sequence: TGTGCCAGCAGCTTAGCGCTAACAGGGGGAAGGGCTGAAGCTTTCTTT.

This clonotype came up many times. The V gene is TRBV4-1, the J gene TRBJ2-5; D unclear. Germline values: CDR1 MGHRA, CDR2 YSYEKL. The V and J ends lost 0 bases and 0 bases respectively, with 11 bases between them. There are 16 residues in the CDR3. The CDR3 bases are TGCGCCAGCAGCCAAGATCCGCCGGAGTACCAAGAGACCCAGTACTTC. It is translated as CASSQDPPEYQETQYF.

This clonotype was seen a few times. V gene TRBV6-6 combines with J gene TRBJ2-3, with a possible D match to TRBD2 (7 bases). The V gene lost 0 bases and the J gene lost 5 bases, with 15 bases spanning the gap. The germline V gene has CDR1 MNHNY and CDR2 SVGAGI (reference sequence). This CDR3 comprises 16 residues. CDR3 sequence (DNA): TGTGCCAGCAGTTACTCCTTGGGGGGGGCGAAAGATACGCAGTATTTT. This sequence encodes CASSYSLGGAKDTQYF.

This clonotype was counted a single time. This chain joins TRBV10-2 and TRBJ2-7; D perhaps matches TRBD2 (5 bases). Germline V gene data show CDR1 as WSHSY and CDR2 as SAAADI. Trimming cost V 5 bases and J 4 bases, with 18 bases left between them. The CDR3 runs 15 residues. Here the CDR3 reads CASSSERSRPYEQYF. The CDR3 DNA reads as TGCGCCAGCAGTTCTGAGCGGAGTAGACCTTACGAGCAGTACTTC.

The V and J genes are TRBV2 and TRBJ1-1, with 7 bases aligning to TRBD1. Looked up from germline, CDR1 is SNHLY and CDR2 is FYNNEI. V gave up 6 bases and J gave up 2 bases; unmatched junction bases: 6. The CDR3 is 14 amino acids. DNA of the CDR3: TGTGCCAGCAGAGGACAGGAGTTTAACACTGAAGCTTTCTTT. The encoded protein is CASRGQEFNTEAFF.

V gene TRBV19 combines with J gene TRBJ1-6; D unclear. The CDR3 is 16 amino acids. From germline, CDR1 is LNHDA and CDR2 SQIVND (reference sequence). V lost 5 bases and J lost 0, with 11 bases in between. CDR3 residues: CASSSSMSSYNSPLHF. In DNA form, the CDR3 reads TGTGCCAGTAGTTCCTCGATGAGCTCCTATAATTCACCCCTCCACTTT. The variable domain in full, with the rest retrieved from reference TRBV19 and TRBJ1-6, is DGGITQSPKYLFRKEGQNVTLSCEQNLNHDAMYWYRQDPGQGLRLIYYSQIVNDFQKGDIAEGYSVSREKKESFPLTVTSAQKNPTAFYLCASSSSMSSYNSPLHFGNGTRLTVT.

V is TRBV6-5 and J is TRBJ2-1, with a possible D match to TRBD1 (6 bases). Germline V lookup: CDR1 MNHEY, CDR2 SVGAGI. Trimming removed 2 bases from V and 4 bases from J, with 9 bases in between. The CDR3 totals 14 residues. CDR3 DNA: TGTGCCAGCAGTTACGGACAGTTTTACAATGAGCAGTTCTTC. It codes for CASSYGQFYNEQFF.